This T cell receptor beta chain was obtained from a study of tumour-infiltrating T cells in Burkitt lymphoma. For the study at large: Productive clonality predicted overall and progression-free survival.

Germline V gives CDR1 SGHDN, CDR2 FVKESK. This CDR3 is built from 14 residues. Trimming stripped 3 bases from V and 6 bases from J, with 12 bases between. This clone has a handful of counts. Assay: immunoSEQ multiplex PCR; the TCRdb copy retains only in-frame clones and omits some. The sample lists 920 or so clones; around 19% were seen once. The chain links TRBV14 to TRBJ2-1, with D perhaps matching TRBD2 (7 bases). The material sequenced was tumor tissue. The clonotype was recovered from a human donor with Burkitt lymphoma. CDR3 protein: CASSQGGAINEQFF. The CDR3 DNA follows: TGTGCCAGCAGCCAGGGGGGGGCGATCAATGAGCAGTTCTTC.